The sequence of this TCR beta chain was determined in a study of Graves' ophthalmopathy and Graves' hyperthyroidism. Findings of the study overall: For separating ophthalmopathy from stable hyperthyroidism, a 13-signature model gave almost 90% sensitivity and roughly 79% specificity. In predicting ophthalmopathy progression, the model reached over 55% sensitivity and 72% to 85% specificity.

This CDR3 is built from 12 residues. Germline loops: CDR1 SGHTS, CDR2 YDEGEE. The V gene lost 6 bases and the J gene lost 5 bases, with 11 bases spanning the gap. This clonotype was observed at least ten times. Its antigen is not known. RNA transcripts provided the template for amplifying TCR beta CDR3 regions. Amplification began with first-round RT-PCR using HTBI primers, then second-round multiplex PCR was performed. Each CDR3 protein is one row after TCRdb ran MiXCR on the multiplex PCR reads. The repertoire holds around 590,000 distinct CDR3 sequences, with about two fifths as singletons. Sequenced: peripheral blood or thyroid tissue (not recorded which). The sequence came from an adult man with Graves' hyperthyroidism. This chain connects TRBV5-8 to TRBJ1-2, with D maybe TRBD1 (6 bases). The CDR3 DNA is TGTGCCAGCACCGCCGGACAGTATGGCTACACCTTC. This translates into CASTAGQYGYTF.